A few counts support the clone carrying this T cell receptor beta chain. Its antigen is as yet unknown. The sample comes from a study of cytomegalovirus exposure and HLA in healthy donors. The PCR contained 60 Vbeta and 13 Jbeta primers. Profiled with immunoSEQ multiplex PCR; TCRdb holds only in-frame clones, not every one. The table records around 120,000 clones, 70% to 80% of them present only once. Findings and caveats of the study: In an earlier analysis, most TCR beta V segments were productive about 87% or about 30% of the time. Common viral pathogens were later found to be apparently linked to several of the most significant clusters. One variant, a missense change in DCLRE1C, was linked in a later analysis to TCR beta V- and J-gene trimming.

Germline lookup yields CDR1 SGHNT and CDR2 YYREEE (reference sequence). J was trimmed by 4 bases and V by 4 bases; bases with no gene match: 8. The CDR3 consists of 16 residues. This chain connects TRBV5-4 to TRBJ2-2; 9 positions agree with TRBD1. The TCR originated in a middle-aged woman in good health and CMV-seropositive. The sequencing input was PBMCs. The CDR3 DNA reads as TGTGCCAGCAGCGCCGGGACAGGGTTGTTCACCGGGGAGCTGTTTTTT. Translated: CASSAGTGLFTGELFF.